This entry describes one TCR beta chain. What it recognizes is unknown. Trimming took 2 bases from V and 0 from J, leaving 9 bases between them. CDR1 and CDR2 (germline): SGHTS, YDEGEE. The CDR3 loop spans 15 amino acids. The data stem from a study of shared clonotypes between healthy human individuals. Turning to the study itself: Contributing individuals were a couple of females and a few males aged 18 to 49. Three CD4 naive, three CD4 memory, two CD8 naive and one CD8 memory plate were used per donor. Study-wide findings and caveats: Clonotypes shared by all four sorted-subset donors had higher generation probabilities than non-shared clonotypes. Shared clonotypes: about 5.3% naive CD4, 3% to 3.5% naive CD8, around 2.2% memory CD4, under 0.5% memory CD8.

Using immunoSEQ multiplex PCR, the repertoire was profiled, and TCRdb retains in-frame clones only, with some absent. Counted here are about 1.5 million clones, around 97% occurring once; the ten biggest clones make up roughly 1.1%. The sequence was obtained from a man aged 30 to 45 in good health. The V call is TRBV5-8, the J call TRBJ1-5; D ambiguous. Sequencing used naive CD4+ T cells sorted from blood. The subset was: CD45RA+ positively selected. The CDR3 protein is CASSFSGYSNQPQHF. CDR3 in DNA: TGTGCCAGCAGCTTCTCTGGGTATAGCAATCAGCCCCAGCATTTT.